This T cell receptor (beta chain) was sequenced for a study of kidney transplant recipient with SARS-CoV-2 infection. This clonotype has ten or more counts. The CDR3 is 16 amino acids. Trimming removed 4 bases from V and 7 bases from J; junction bases left unmatched: 15. Germline V CDR1 and CDR2: MDHEN, SYDVKM. TCRdb itself ran the reads through MiXCR, one entry per CDR3 protein. The sample lists under 300,000 distinct CDR3 sequences, about 28% occurring once. The sequencing used a blood sample, collected at baseline and on day 111 from a kidney transplant recipient. This chain connects TRBV28 to TRBJ2-7, with 8 bases matching TRBD2. This clonotype was sampled from a male patient between 25 and 39 years old who had COVID-19 and was a kidney transplant recipient. Part of the T cells may come from the graft donor. The DNA of the CDR3 is TGTGCCAGCAGTTCCCAGGGCCAAGCGGGAGCTTGGGAGCAGTACTTC. It specifies CASSSQGQAGAWEQYF.